A single TCR beta chain is shown here with its context. What antigen it recognizes has not been identified. Base qualities are not provided; no much larger clone lies one nucleotide away. Collaborating institutions collected whole blood in K2EDTA tubes following their own protocols. Collaborator samples were shipped for TCRbeta analysis as frozen whole blood, isolated PBMCs, or DNA extracted from either sample type. This sample was taken from a study of blood T cell repertoires in COVID-19 (dated by TCRdb to 2019 to 2021). The study in broad terms: Collaborator samples came from the United States, Italy and Spain and covered acute and convalescent phases of COVID-19. The material from the prospective study consisted of cDNA or gDNA derived from T cells, B-cell-depleted T cells, or PBMCs. The dataset comprised deeply sampled blood TCRbeta repertoires from subjects exposed to, actively infected with, or recovered from COVID-19. The repertoires were released in a freely available public database intended as a resource for research on the immune response to SARS-CoV-2. Samples came from the ongoing ImmuneRACE study (first 160 participants) plus 1,254 subjects from 6 global collaborators. Sample metadata almost always included a de-identified subject ID, COVID-19 status, age in years and sex. Where available, HLA class I and class II types were taken from metadata supplied by the sample provider and were not determined by assay-based typing.

TCRbeta CDR3 regions were amplified from genomic DNA using the immunoSEQ Assay, a bias-controlled multiplex PCR. The authors processed their data as follows. The number of nucleated cells in each sample was estimated from the amplification of reference gene primers within the assay. To quantify the absolute abundance of each unique TCRbeta CDR3 rearrangement, sequence reads were collapsed and filtered. For each sample, productive Simpson clonality was calculated as the square root of Simpson's diversity index across productive rearrangements. This is the immuneACCESS table as TCRdb keeps it, with only in-frame sequences that have V and J called. A part of the clones is gone; compared with another copy, unresolved V genes explain less than half, and the rest is unexplained. D and trimming were read from the DNA, whereas the V and J calls and clone size are those reported in that table. In all, the sample holds over 250,000 clones, and roughly 86% of those were seen once. The ten biggest clones cover over 2% of the sample.

Findings and caveats that apply to the study as a whole: Clinical and demographic metadata were provided uncurated, with the amount varying by source and participant.

The sample consisted of peripheral blood. This receptor was identified in a woman aged 50 to 60 with acute or convalescent COVID-19.

The nucleotide sequence is TGTGCCAGCAGCCTGTTTGCGAGAGATACGCAGTATTTT. This sequence encodes CASSLFARDTQYF. The rearrangement combines TRBV3-1 (or the pseudogene TRBV3-2) with TRBJ2-3; the D gene assignment is ambiguous. The germline V gene (reference sequence) specifies LGHDT as CDR1 and YNNKEL as CDR2. Including cysteine and phenylalanine, the CDR3 has 13 amino acids. Kept here is only the CDR3 DNA, which spans 39 bases and is read in frame from base 1. Between the V and J ends, shortened by 4 bases and 5 bases respectively, the junction contains 10 bases.